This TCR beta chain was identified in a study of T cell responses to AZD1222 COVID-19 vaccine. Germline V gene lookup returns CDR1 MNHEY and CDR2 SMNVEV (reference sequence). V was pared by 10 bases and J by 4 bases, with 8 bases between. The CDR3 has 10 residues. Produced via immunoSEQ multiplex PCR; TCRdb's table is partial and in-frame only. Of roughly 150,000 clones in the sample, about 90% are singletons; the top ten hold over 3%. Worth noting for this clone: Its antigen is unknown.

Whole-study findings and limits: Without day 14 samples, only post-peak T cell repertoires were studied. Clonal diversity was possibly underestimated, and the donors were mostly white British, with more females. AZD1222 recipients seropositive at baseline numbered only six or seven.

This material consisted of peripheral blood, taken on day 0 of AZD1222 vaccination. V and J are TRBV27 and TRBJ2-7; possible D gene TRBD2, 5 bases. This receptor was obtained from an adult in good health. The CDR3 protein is CATGKYEQYF. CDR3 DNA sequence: TGTGCCACCGGGAAGTACGAGCAGTACTTC.